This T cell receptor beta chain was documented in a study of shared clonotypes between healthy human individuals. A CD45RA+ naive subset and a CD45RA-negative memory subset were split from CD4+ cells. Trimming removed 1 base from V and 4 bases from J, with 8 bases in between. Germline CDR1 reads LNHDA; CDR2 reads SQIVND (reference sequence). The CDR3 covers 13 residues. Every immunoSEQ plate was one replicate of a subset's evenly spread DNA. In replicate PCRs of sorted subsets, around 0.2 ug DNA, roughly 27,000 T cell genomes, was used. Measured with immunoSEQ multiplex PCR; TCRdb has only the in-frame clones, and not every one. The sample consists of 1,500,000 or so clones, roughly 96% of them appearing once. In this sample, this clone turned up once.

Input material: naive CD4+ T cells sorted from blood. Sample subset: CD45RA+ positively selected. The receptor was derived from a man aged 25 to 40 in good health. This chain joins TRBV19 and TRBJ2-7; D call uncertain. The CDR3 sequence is CASSIAPGYEQYF. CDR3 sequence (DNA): TGTGCCAGTAGTATAGCTCCAGGTTACGAGCAGTACTTC.